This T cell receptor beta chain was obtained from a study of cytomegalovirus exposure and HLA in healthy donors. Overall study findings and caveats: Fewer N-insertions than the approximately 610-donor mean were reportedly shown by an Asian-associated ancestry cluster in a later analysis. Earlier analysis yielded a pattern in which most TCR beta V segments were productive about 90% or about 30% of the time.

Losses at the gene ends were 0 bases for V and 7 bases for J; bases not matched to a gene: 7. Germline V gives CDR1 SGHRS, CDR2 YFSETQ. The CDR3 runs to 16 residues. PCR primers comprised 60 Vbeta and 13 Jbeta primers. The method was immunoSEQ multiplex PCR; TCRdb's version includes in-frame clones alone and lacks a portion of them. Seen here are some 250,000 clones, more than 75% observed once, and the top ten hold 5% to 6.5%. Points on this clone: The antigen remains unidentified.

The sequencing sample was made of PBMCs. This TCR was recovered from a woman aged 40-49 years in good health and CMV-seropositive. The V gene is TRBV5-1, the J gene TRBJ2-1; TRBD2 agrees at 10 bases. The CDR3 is CASSLGASGSLNEQFF. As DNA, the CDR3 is TGCGCCAGCAGCTTGGGGGCTAGCGGGAGCCTTAATGAGCAGTTCTTC.